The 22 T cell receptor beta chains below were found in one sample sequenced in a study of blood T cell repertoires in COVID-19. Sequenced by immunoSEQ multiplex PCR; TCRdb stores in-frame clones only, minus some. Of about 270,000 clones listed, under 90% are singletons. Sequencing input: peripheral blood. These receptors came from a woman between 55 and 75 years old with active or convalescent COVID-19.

CDR3 coding DNA: TGTGCCAGCAGACGTTGGCAGGGGGCGAACACTGAAGCTTTCTTT. Its translation: CASRRWQGANTEAFF. The chain uses TRBV7-2 and TRBJ1-1, with 8 bases identical to TRBD1. The V segment lost 6 bases and the J segment 1 base; nucleotides outside the gene matches: 7. The CDR3 has 15 residues. CDR1 is SGHTA and CDR2 is FQGNSA in the germline V gene. Using reference TRBV7-2 and TRBJ1-1 for the parts outside the CDR3, the full variable domain is GAGVSQSPSNKVTEKGKDVELRCDPISGHTALYWYRQSLGQGLEFLIYFQGNSAPDKSGLPSDRFSAERTGGSVSTLTIQRTQQEDSAVYLCASRRWQGANTEAFFGQGTRLTVV.

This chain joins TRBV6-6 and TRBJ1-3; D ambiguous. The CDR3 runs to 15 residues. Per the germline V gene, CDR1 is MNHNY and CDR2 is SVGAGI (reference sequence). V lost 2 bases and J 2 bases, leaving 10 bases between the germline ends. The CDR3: CASSYEDTAGNTIYF. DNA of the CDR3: TGTGCCAGCAGTTACGAAGACACAGCTGGAAACACCATATATTTT.

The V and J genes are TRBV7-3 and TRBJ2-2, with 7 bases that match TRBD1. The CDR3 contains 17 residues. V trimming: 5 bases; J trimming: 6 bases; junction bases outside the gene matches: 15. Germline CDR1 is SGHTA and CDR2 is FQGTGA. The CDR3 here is CASSPIRDSLIPGELFF. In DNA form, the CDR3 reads TGTGCCAGCAGCCCCATTCGGGACAGTCTGATACCCGGGGAGCTGTTTTTT.

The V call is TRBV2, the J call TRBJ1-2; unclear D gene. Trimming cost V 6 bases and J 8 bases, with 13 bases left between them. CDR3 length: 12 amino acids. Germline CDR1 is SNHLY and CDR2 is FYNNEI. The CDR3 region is CASRFESRGYTF. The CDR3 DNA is TGTGCCAGCAGATTCGAGTCCCGGGGCTACACCTTC.

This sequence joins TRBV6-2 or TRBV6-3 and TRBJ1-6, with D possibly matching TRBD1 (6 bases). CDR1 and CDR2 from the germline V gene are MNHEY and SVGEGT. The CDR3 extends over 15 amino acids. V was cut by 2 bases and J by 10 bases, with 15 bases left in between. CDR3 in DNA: TGTGCCAGCAGTTACGTGGACAGCCAAAGGTCACCCCTCCACTTT. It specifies CASSYVDSQRSPLHF.

CDR3 coding DNA: TGTGCCAGCAGTTACTGGAGGACGACAGGGGTGGCCAAAAACATTCAGTACTTC. This translates into CASSYWRTTGVAKNIQYF. The chain combines TRBV6-2 or TRBV6-3 with TRBJ2-4, with 8 bases fitting TRBD1. The CDR3 is made up of 18 amino acids. V shed 1 base, J shed 1 base, and the junction held 9 bases outside the gene matches. CDR1 is MNHEY and CDR2 is SVGEGT in the germline V gene.

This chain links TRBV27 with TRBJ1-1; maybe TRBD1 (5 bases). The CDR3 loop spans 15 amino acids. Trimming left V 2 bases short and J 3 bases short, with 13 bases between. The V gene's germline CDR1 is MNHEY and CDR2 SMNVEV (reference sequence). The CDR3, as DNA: TGTGCCAGCAGTTTAATGGGCAGGGCCTACACTGAAGCTTTCTTT. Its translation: CASSLMGRAYTEAFF.

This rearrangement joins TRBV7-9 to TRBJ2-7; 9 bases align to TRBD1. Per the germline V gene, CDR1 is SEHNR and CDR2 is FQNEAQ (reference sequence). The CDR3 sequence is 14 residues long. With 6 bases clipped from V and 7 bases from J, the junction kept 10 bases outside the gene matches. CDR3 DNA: TGTGCCAGCAGTCCCTCGGACAGGGGTCGGGAGCAGTACTTC. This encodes CASSPSDRGREQYF.

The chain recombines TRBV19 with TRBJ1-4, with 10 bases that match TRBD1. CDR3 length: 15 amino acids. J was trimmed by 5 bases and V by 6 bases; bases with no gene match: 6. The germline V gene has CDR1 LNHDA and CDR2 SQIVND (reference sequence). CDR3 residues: CASRDPGQGNEKLFF. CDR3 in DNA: TGTGCCAGTAGAGACCCGGGACAGGGGAATGAAAAACTGTTTTTT.

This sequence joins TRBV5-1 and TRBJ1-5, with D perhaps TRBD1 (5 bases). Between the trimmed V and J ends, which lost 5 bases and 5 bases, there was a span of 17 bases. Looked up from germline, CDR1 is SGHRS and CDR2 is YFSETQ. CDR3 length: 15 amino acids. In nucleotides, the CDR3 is TGCGCCAGCAGACCAACAACTGCAGGGCATCAGCCCCAGCATTTT. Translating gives CASRPTTAGHQPQHF.

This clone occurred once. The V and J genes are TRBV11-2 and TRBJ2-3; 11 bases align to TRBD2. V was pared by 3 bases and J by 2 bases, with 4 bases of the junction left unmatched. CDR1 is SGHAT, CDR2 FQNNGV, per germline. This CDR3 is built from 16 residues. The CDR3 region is CASSFIAGGTTDTQYF. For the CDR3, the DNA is TGTGCCAGCAGCTTCATAGCGGGGGGGACCACAGATACGCAGTATTTT.

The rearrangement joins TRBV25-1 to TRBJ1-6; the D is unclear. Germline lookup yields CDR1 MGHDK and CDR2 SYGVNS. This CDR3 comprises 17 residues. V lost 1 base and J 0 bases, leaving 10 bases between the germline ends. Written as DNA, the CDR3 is TGTGCCAGCAGTGAATTTGGCGGCAGCTCCTATAATTCACCCCTCCACTTT. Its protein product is CASSEFGGSSYNSPLHF. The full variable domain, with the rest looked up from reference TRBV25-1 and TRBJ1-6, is EADIYQTPRYLVIGTGKKITLECSQTMGHDKMYWYQQDPGMELHLIHYSYGVNSTEKGDLSSESTVSRIRTEHFPLTLESARPSHTSQYLCASSEFGGSSYNSPLHFGNGTRLTVT.

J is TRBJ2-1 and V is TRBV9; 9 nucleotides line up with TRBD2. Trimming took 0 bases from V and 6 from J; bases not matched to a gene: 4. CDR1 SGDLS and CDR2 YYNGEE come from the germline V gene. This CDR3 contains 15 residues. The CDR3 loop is CASSVVGTSPNEQFF. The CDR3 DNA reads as TGTGCCAGCAGCGTAGTAGGGACTAGCCCCAATGAGCAGTTCTTC. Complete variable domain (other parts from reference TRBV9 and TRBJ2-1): DSGVTQTPKHLITATGQRVTLRCSPRSGDLSVYWYQQSLDQGLQFLIQYYNGEERAKGNILERFSAQQFPDLHSELNLSSLELGDSALYFCASSVVGTSPNEQFFGPGTRLTVL.

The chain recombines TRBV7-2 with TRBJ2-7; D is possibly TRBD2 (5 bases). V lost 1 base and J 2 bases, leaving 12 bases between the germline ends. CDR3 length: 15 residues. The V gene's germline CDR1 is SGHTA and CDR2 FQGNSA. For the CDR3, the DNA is TGTGCCAGCAGCTTAGGCGAGGGCACGACCTACGAGCAGTACTTC. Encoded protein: CASSLGEGTTYEQYF.

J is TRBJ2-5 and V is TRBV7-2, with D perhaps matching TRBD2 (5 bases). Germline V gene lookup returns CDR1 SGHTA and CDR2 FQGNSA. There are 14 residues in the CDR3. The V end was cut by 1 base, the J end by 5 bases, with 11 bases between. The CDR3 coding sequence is TGTGCCAGCAGCTTAGGGGCCGGGAAGGAGACCCAGTACTTC. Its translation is CASSLGAGKETQYF.

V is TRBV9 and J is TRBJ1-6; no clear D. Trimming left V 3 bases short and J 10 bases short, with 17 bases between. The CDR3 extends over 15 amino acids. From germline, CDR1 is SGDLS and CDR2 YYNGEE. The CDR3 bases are TGTGCCAGCAGCGCCGGGTTGGAGGGAGACTCACCCCTCCACTTT. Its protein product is CASSAGLEGDSPLHF. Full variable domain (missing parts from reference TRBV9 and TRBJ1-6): DSGVTQTPKHLITATGQRVTLRCSPRSGDLSVYWYQQSLDQGLQFLIQYYNGEERAKGNILERFSAQQFPDLHSELNLSSLELGDSALYFCASSAGLEGDSPLHFGNGTRLTVT.

Written as DNA, the CDR3 is TGTGCCAGCAGCCCCCGGACAGCGAACCTACGTAACACCGGGGAGCTGTTTTTT. The encoded protein is CASSPRTANLRNTGELFF. The chain links TRBV5-4 to TRBJ2-2; perhaps TRBD1 as D (6 bases). The V end was cut by 4 bases, the J end by 2 bases, with 21 bases between. The CDR3 is 18 residues long. The germline gives CDR1 SGHNT, CDR2 YYREEE (reference sequence).

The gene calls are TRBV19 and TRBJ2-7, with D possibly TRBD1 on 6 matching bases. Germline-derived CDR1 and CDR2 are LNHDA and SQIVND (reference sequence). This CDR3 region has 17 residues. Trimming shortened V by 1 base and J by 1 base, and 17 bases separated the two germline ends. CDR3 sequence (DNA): TGTGCCAGTAGTATAGCCGCAAGAACAGGGACATCCTACGAGCAGTACTTC. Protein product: CASSIAARTGTSYEQYF.

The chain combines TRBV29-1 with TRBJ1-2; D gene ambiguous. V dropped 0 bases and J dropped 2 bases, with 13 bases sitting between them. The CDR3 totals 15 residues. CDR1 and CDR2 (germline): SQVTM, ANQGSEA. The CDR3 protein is CSVEDLWEVNYGYTF. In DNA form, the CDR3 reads TGCAGCGTTGAAGATCTGTGGGAGGTCAACTATGGCTACACCTTC.

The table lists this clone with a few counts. The CDR3 here is CASSLQGRAYEQYF. The DNA of the CDR3 is TGTGCCAGCAGCTTACAGGGAAGGGCCTACGAGCAGTACTTC. The chain links TRBV7-3 to TRBJ2-7, with TRBD1 as a possible D gene (5 bases). Per the germline V gene, CDR1 is SGHTA and CDR2 is FQGTGA. The CDR3 loop spans 14 amino acids. Trimming cost V 2 bases and J 2 bases, with 10 bases left between them.

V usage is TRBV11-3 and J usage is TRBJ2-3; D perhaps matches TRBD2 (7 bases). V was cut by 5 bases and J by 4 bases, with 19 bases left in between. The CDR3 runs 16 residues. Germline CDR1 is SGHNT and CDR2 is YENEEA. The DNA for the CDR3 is TGTGCCAGCAGCACCGGGGTCGGGGGGCAAGCAGATACGCAGTATTTT. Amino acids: CASSTGVGGQADTQYF.

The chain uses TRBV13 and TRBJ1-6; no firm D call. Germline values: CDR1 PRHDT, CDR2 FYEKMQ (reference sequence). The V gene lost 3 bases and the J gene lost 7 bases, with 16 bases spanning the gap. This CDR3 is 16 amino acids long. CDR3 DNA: TGTGCCAGCAGCTTCACTAGACTCAATCTAAATTCACCCCTCCACTTT. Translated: CASSFTRLNLNSPLHF.